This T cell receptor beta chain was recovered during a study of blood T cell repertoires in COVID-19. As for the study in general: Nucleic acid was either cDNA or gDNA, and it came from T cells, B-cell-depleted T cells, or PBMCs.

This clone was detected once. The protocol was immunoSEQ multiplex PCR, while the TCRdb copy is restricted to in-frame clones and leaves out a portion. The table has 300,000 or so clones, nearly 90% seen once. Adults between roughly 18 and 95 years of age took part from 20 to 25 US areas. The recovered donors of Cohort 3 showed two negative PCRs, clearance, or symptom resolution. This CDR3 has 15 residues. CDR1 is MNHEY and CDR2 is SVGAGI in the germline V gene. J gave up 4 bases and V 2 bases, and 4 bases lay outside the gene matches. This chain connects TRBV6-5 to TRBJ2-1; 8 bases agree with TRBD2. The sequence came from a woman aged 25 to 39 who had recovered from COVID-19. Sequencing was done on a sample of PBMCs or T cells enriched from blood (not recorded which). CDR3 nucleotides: TGTGCCAGCAGTTACGGTAGCGGGGTATACAATGAGCAGTTCTTC. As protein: CASSYGSGVYNEQFF.